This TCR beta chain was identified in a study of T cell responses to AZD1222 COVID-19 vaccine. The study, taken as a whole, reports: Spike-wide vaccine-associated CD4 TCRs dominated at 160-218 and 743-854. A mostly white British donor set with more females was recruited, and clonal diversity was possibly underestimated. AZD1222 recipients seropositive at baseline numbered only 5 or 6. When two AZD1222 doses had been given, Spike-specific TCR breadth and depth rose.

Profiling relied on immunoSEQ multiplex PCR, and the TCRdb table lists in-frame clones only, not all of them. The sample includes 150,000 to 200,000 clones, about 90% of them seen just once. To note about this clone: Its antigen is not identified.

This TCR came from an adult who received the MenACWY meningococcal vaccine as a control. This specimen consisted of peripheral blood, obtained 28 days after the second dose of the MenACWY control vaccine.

Here the CDR3 DNA reads TGTGCCAGTAGTAACAGGCTCCAAGAGACCCAGTACTTC. This codes for CASSNRLQETQYF. V is TRBV19 and J is TRBJ2-5; TRBD1 might be the D (5 bases). CDR1 and CDR2 (germline): LNHDA, SQIVND (reference sequence). The CDR3 covers 13 residues. With 4 bases removed from V and 1 base from J, the gap between germline ends came to 7 bases.